The 22 T cell receptor beta chains below come from one sample, sequenced in a study of blood T cells in healthy people across ages. Using a J-beta primer mix together with a sample-barcoded 5' primer, a second PCR was run for roughly 7 to 11 cycles. TCRdb itself ran the 5' RACE reads through MiXCR, one entry per CDR3 protein. The table has fewer than 1.5 million distinct CDR3 sequences, about 43% seen once; the top ten hold 7% to 9%. Sequencing used blood. The receptor source for this set is a woman aged 18-29 years in good health.

This sequence joins TRBV20-1 and TRBJ2-3; D gene uncertain. The CDR3 consists of 14 residues. V lost 5 bases and J lost 1, with 13 bases in between. Germline CDR1 reads DFQATT; CDR2 reads SNEGSKA (reference sequence). The CDR3 is CSALDPLRTDTQYF. Written as DNA, the CDR3 is TGCAGTGCTCTAGACCCCCTCCGCACAGATACGCAGTATTTT.

This CDR3 is CSARDELRGRASGQYF. The CDR3, as DNA: TGCAGTGCTAGAGATGAACTGCGCGGGAGGGCCTCTGGTCAGTACTTC. The chain combines TRBV20-1 with TRBJ2-7; 9 bases align to TRBD2. The CDR3 runs 16 residues. In germline, CDR1 is DFQATT, CDR2 SNEGSKA (reference sequence). After removal of 0 bases from V and 10 bases from J, the junction contained 16 bases not matched to a gene.

A few counts support this clonotype. The genes are TRBV12-3 or TRBV12-4 and TRBJ1-1, with TRBD1 identical over 11 bases. This CDR3 region has 19 residues. With 4 bases clipped from V and 1 base from J, the junction kept 14 bases outside the gene matches. CDR3 in DNA: TGTGCCAGCAGTTCCGGGCGGACAGGGGGCCTCGTCTGGAACACTGAAGCTTTCTTT. As protein: CASSSGRTGGLVWNTEAFF.

This clonotype was observed a handful of times. The V call is TRBV4-1, the J call TRBJ1-2, with 7 bases matching TRBD1. CDR1 and CDR2 from the germline V gene are MGHRA and YSYEKL. The CDR3 is 14 residues long. The J segment lost 7 bases and the V segment lost 4 bases, leaving 9 bases of the junction unmatched. This CDR3 is CASSPPDRNGGYTF. DNA of the CDR3: TGCGCCAGCAGCCCCCCGGACAGGAATGGTGGCTACACCTTC.

The rearrangement uses TRBV7-2 and TRBJ2-5; 8 nucleotides align to TRBD1. Gene TRBJ2-7 matches the end of the DNA better, so the J call may be wrong. The CDR3 totals 15 residues. Looked up from germline, CDR1 is SGHTA and CDR2 is FQGNSA. CDR3 nucleotide sequence: TGTGCCAGCAGCTGGACCGGGACAGGCTCCTACGAGCAGTACTTC. Amino acids: CASSWTGTGSYEQYF.

The rearrangement uses TRBV27 and TRBJ1-4, with a possible D match to TRBD1 (5 bases). Germline CDR1 and CDR2: MNHEY and SMNVEV (reference sequence). Between the trimmed V and J ends, which lost 2 bases and 4 bases, there was a span of 11 bases. The CDR3 is 15 amino acids. CDR3 sequence: CASSLRGGDNEKLFF. The CDR3 DNA reads TGTGCCAGCAGTTTAAGGGGCGGAGATAATGAAAAACTGTTTTTT. Together with reference TRBV27 and TRBJ1-4, the CDR3 gives the full variable domain: EAQVTQNPRYLITVTGKKLTVTCSQNMNHEYMSWYRQDPGLGLRQIYYSMNVEVTDKGDVPEGYKVSRKEKRNFPLILESPSPNQTSLYFCASSLRGGDNEKLFFGSGTQLSVL.

This clonotype showed up just a few times. V is TRBV3-1 and J is TRBJ2-1; 10 nucleotides line up with TRBD2. This CDR3 contains 15 residues. Per germline, CDR1 LGHDT and CDR2 YNNKEL (reference sequence). Trimming cost V 5 bases and J 7 bases; bases outside gene matches: 8. Here the CDR3 reads CASSSSGRASNEQFF. In nucleotides, the CDR3 is TGTGCCAGCAGCTCAAGCGGGAGGGCGAGTAATGAGCAGTTCTTC.

The chain couples TRBV20-1 to TRBJ2-3; TRBD2 agrees at 9 bases. CDR3 size: 15 residues. J lost 2 bases, V lost 4 bases, and 7 bases had no gene match. Germline CDR1 is DFQATT and CDR2 is SNEGSKA (reference sequence). The chain's CDR3 is CSATKSGGNTDTQYF. CDR3 in DNA: TGCAGTGCTACTAAAAGCGGGGGGAACACAGATACGCAGTATTTT.

There are a few counts of this clonotype. V gene TRBV11-2 combines with J gene TRBJ2-7, with 10 bases aligning to TRBD2. Germline V gene sequence: CDR1 SGHAT, CDR2 FQNNGV. This CDR3 is 14 amino acids long. Trimming took 6 bases from V and 4 from J; bases not matched to a gene: 6. The CDR3 coding sequence is TGTGCCAGCAGGTTAACTAGCGGGACTTACGAGCAGTACTTC. The encoded protein is CASRLTSGTYEQYF. Using reference TRBV11-2 and TRBJ2-7 for the parts outside the CDR3, the full variable domain is EAGVAQSPRYKIIEKRQSVAFWCNPISGHATLYWYQQILGQGPKLLIQFQNNGVVDDSQLPKDRFSAERLKGVDSTLKIQPAKLEDSAVYLCASRLTSGTYEQYFGPGTRLTVT.

The sample holds one count of this clonotype. Lacking the conserved final phenylalanine or tryptophan, this CDR3 likely reflects a read error. The CDR3 is CASTDGGGSQHY. CDR3 bases: TGTGCCAGCACCGATGGGGGAGGGTCCCAGCATTAT. The chain has TRBV7-9 and TRBJ1-5; a possible D gene is TRBD1 (5 bases). Trimming removed 7 bases at V and 11 bases at J, with 15 bases between. The CDR3 is made up of 12 amino acids. The germline V gene has CDR1 SEHNR and CDR2 FQNEAQ (reference sequence).

This clonotype has just a few counts. The V call is TRBV4-1, the J call TRBJ1-4, with TRBD1 as a possible D gene (6 bases). CDR3 length: 16 amino acids. The germline V and J ends were trimmed by 0 bases and 8 bases, with 16 bases remaining between them. The germline gives CDR1 MGHRA, CDR2 YSYEKL. The CDR3 bases are TGCGCCAGCAGCCAAGATCTGGACAGAAGGGGGGAAAAACTGTTTTTT. Its translation: CASSQDLDRRGEKLFF.

This clonotype was detected a few times. J is TRBJ2-5 and V is TRBV27; TRBD1 is a possible D gene (6 bases). The DNA end is a closer match to TRBJ2-7, so the J assignment may be wrong. This CDR3 has 14 residues. In germline, CDR1 is MNHEY, CDR2 SMNVEV (reference sequence). The CDR3 loop reads CASSSPGHRYEQYF. DNA for the CDR3: TGTGCCAGCAGTTCCCCGGGACATAGGTACGAGCAGTACTTC.

The J gene is TRBJ1-5, the V gene TRBV6-5; 10 bases are shared with TRBD1. CDR1 and CDR2 from the germline V gene are MNHEY and SVGAGI. The V and J ends lost 8 bases and 2 bases, in that order; junction bases with no gene match: 6. The CDR3 is made up of 15 amino acids. The DNA for the CDR3 is TGTGCCAGCGCCCTGGGGACAGGGGGCAATCAGCCCCAGCATTTT. This encodes CASALGTGGNQPQHF.

This clonotype appeared a single time. The rearrangement links TRBV21-1 to TRBJ1-3; the table's D call, TRBD1, was not checked against the DNA. TRBV21-1 is a pseudogene. The CDR3 spans 16 residues. CDR3 sequence: CASSRGQAGSGNTIYF. DNA for the CDR3: TGTGCCAGCAGCAGGGGACAGGCCGGCTCTGGAAACACCATATATTTT.

Turning to this clonotype: The germline gene is not matched at one end of the junction; a read error may be the cause. The rearrangement links TRBV12-3 or TRBV12-4 to TRBJ2-5; the D gene could be TRBD1 or TRBD2 (5 bases each). The J call could be wrong; TRBJ2-7 is a better fit for the DNA end. This CDR3 region has 13 residues. As DNA, the CDR3 is TGTGCCAGCGGTTTGGGGGTAGGGTACGAGCAGTACTTC. Its protein is CASGLGVGYEQYF.

The V and J genes are TRBV13 and TRBJ2-6, with D possibly matching TRBD1 (6 bases). CDR3 length: 18 amino acids. V lost 7 bases to trimming and J lost 1 base, with 20 bases between them. The germline V gene encodes CDR1 PRHDT and CDR2 FYEKMQ (reference sequence). In DNA, the CDR3 is TGTGCCAGCACCATCCTACAGGGAAGGAGATCTGGGGCCAACGTCCTGACTTTC. It encodes CASTILQGRRSGANVLTF. Full variable domain (missing parts from reference TRBV13 and TRBJ2-6): AAGVIQSPRHLIKEKRETATLKCYPIPRHDTVYWYQQGPGQDPQFLISFYEKMQSDKGSIPDRFSAQQFSDYHSELNMSSLELGDSALYFCASTILQGRRSGANVLTFGAGSRLTVL.

For the CDR3, the DNA is TGCGCCAGCAGCCTTGGGGGGACAGGGAACAATGAGCAGTACTTC. This translates into CASSLGGTGNNEQYF. This chain links TRBV5-1 with TRBJ2-7; 9 bases align to TRBD1. The CDR3 length is 15 residues. The germline CDR1 and CDR2 sequences are SGHRS and YFSETQ. The V and J ends lost 4 bases and 7 bases, in that order; junction bases with no gene match: 12.

This clonotype was seen a handful of times. The chain has TRBV4-1 and TRBJ1-2; D is perhaps TRBD1 (5 bases). The CDR3 runs to 15 residues. Germline CDR1 and CDR2: MGHRA and YSYEKL. V was trimmed by 2 bases and J by 0 bases, leaving 10 bases between them. In nucleotides, the CDR3 is TGCGCCAGCAGCCAACAGGGCCAAGCTAACTATGGCTACACCTTC. Its translation: CASSQQGQANYGYTF.

This chain connects TRBV20-1 to TRBJ2-4; D possibly corresponds to TRBD2 (5 bases). Per the germline V gene, CDR1 is DFQATT and CDR2 is SNEGSKA (reference sequence). The CDR3 loop spans 13 amino acids. Trimming took off 7 bases at V and 1 base at J, with 11 bases between the two ends. The CDR3 loop is CSVRRGAKNIQYF. CDR3 coding DNA: TGCAGTGTGAGGCGAGGGGCCAAAAACATTCAGTACTTC.

The chain carries TRBV9 and TRBJ1-2, with a weak D call TRBD1 (6 bases). The V end lost 2 bases, the J end lost 3 bases, and 14 bases lay between the germline ends. CDR1 is SGDLS and CDR2 is YYNGEE in the germline V gene. The CDR3 runs 15 residues. CDR3 DNA: TGTGCCAGCAGCGTTTTGGATGGGGGGCACTATGGCTACACCTTC. This sequence encodes CASSVLDGGHYGYTF.

The chain recombines TRBV10-3 with TRBJ2-3, with D perhaps TRBD2 (7 bases). The V end lost 0 bases, the J end lost 3 bases, and 13 bases lay between the germline ends. From germline, CDR1 is ENHRY and CDR2 SYGVKD. This CDR3 has 16 amino acids. The CDR3 reads CAISESYGGRTDTQYF. CDR3 in DNA: TGTGCCATCAGTGAGTCATACGGGGGGCGGACAGATACGCAGTATTTT.

Only a few counts were recorded for this clonotype. The chain uses TRBV4-1 and TRBJ2-3; TRBD2 agrees at 9 bases. The CDR3 consists of 17 residues. The V and J ends lost 4 bases and 2 bases, in that order; junction bases with no gene match: 10. The V gene's germline CDR1 is MGHRA and CDR2 YSYEKL. The CDR3 bases are TGCGCCAGCAGCCGGGCTGGCGGGGGGGCTCACACAGATACGCAGTATTTT. It translates to CASSRAGGGAHTDTQYF.